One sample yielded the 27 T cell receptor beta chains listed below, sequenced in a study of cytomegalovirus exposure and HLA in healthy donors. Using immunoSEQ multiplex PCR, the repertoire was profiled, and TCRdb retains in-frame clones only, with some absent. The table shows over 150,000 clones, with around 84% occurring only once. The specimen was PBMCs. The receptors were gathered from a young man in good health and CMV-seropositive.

In DNA, the CDR3 is TGCGCCAGCAGCGCAATGGGACTTGACACCGGGGAGCTGTTTTTT. It codes for CASSAMGLDTGELFF. The gene calls are TRBV5-1 and TRBJ2-2; D possibly corresponds to TRBD2 (6 bases). The CDR3 totals 15 residues. V was cut by 4 bases and J by 3 bases, with 13 bases left in between. In germline, CDR1 is SGHRS, CDR2 YFSETQ.

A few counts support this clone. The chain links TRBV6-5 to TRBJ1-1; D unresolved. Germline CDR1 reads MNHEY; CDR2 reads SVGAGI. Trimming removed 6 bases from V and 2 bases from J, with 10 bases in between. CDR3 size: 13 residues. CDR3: CASSPSPNTEAFF. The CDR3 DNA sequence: TGTGCCAGCAGCCCCAGTCCTAACACTGAAGCTTTCTTT.

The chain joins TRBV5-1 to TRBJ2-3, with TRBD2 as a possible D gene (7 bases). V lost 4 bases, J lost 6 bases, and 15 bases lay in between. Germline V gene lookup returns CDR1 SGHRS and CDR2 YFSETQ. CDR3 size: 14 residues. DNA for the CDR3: TGCGCCAGCAGCGACCTGGGGGGGGCGGATACGCAGTATTTT. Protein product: CASSDLGGADTQYF.

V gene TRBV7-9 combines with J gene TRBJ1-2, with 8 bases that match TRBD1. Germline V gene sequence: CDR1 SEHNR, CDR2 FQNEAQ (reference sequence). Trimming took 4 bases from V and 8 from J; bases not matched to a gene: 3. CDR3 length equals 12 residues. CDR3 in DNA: TGTGCCAGCAGCTCGACAGGGGTGGGCTACACCTTC. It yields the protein CASSSTGVGYTF.

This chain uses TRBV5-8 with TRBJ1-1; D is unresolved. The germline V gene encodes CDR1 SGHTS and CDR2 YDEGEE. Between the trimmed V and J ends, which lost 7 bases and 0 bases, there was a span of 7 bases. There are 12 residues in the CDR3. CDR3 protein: CASPVMNTEAFF. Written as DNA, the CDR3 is TGTGCCAGCCCGGTAATGAACACTGAAGCTTTCTTT.

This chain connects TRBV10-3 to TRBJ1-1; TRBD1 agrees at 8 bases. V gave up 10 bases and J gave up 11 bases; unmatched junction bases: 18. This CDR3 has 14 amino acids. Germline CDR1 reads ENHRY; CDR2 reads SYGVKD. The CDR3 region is CASREQGATYSAFF. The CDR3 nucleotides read TGTGCCAGCAGGGAGCAGGGGGCAACCTATTCGGCTTTCTTT.

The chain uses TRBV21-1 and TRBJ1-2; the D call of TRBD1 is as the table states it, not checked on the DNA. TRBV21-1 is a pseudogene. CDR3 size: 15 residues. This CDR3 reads CASSHHGQGPYGYTF. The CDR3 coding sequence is TGTGCCAGCAGCCACCACGGACAGGGGCCCTATGGCTACACCTTC.

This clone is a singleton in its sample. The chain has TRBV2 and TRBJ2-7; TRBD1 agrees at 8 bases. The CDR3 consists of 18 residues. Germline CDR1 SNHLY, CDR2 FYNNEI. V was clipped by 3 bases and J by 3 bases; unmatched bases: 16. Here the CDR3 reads CASSEREVWTGSGYEQYF. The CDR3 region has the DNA TGTGCCAGCAGTGAGAGGGAGGTGTGGACAGGGTCGGGCTACGAGCAGTACTTC.

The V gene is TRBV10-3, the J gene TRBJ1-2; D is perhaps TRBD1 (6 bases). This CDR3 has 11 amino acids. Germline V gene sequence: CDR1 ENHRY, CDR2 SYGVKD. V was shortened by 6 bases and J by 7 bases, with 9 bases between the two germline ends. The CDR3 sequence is CAISRGGGYTF. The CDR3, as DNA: TGTGCCATCAGCAGGGGTGGTGGCTACACCTTC.

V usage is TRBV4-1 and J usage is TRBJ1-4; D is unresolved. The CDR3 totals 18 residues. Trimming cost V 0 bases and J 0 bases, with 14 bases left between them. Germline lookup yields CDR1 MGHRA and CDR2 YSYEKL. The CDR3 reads CASSQDGVYGTTNEKLFF. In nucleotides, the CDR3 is TGCGCCAGCAGCCAAGATGGTGTGTACGGGACAACTAATGAAAAACTGTTTTTT.

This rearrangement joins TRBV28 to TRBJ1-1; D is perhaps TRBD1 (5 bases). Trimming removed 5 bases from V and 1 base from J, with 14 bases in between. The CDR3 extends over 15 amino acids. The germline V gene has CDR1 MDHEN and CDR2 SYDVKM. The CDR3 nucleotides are TGTGCCAGCAGTCCCCTCTCGACAGCGAACACTGAAGCTTTCTTT. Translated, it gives CASSPLSTANTEAFF. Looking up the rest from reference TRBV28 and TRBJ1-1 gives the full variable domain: DVKVTQSSRYLVKRTGEKVFLECVQDMDHENMFWYRQDPGLGLRLIYFSYDVKMKEKGDIPEGYSVSREKKERFSLILESASTNQTSMYLCASSPLSTANTEAFFGQGTRLTVV.

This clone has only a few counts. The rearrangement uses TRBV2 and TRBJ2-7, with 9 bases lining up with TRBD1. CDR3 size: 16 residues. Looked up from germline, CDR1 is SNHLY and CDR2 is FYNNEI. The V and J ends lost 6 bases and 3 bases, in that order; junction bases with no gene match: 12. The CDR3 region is CASRGGTGTGYYEQYF. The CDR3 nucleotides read TGTGCCAGCAGGGGGGGGACCGGGACAGGGTACTACGAGCAGTACTTC.

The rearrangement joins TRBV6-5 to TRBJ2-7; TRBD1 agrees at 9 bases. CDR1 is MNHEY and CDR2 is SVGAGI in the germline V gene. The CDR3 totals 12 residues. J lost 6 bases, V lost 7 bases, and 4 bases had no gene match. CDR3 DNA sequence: TGTGCCAGCACCACGACAGGGGGCGAGCAGTACTTC. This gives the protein CASTTTGGEQYF.

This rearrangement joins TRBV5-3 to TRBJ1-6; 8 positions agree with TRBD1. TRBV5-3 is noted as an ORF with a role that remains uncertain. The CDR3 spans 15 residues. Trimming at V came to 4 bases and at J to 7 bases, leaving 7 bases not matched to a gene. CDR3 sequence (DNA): TGTGCCAGAAGCCCTACGACAGGGGTGAATTCACCCCTCCACTTT. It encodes CARSPTTGVNSPLHF.

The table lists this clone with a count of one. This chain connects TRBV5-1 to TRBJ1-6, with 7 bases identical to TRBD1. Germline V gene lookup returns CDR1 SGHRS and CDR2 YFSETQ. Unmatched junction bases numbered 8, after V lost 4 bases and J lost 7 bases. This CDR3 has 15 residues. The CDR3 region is CASSPSRDRNSPLHF. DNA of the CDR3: TGCGCCAGCAGCCCATCCCGGGACAGAAATTCACCCCTCCACTTT. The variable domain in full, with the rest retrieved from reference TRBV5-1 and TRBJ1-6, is KAGVTQTPRYLIKTRGQQVTLSCSPISGHRSVSWYQQTPGQGLQFLFEYFSETQRNKGNFPGRFSGRQFSNSRSEMNVSTLELGDSALYLCASSPSRDRNSPLHFGNGTRLTVT.

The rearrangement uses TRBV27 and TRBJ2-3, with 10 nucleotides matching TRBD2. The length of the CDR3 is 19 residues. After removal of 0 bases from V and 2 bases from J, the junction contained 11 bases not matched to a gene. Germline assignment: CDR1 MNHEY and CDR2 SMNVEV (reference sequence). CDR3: CASSLSVRASGGYTDTQYF. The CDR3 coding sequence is TGTGCCAGCAGTTTATCCGTCCGGGCTAGCGGGGGATACACAGATACGCAGTATTTT.

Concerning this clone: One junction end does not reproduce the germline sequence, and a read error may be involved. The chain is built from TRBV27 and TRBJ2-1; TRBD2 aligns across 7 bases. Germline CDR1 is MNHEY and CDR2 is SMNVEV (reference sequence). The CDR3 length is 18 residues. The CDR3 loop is CASSLLRVGGISYNEQFF. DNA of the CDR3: TGTGCCAGCAGCTTATTAAGGGTGGGGGGGATCTCCTACAATGAGCAGTTCTTC.

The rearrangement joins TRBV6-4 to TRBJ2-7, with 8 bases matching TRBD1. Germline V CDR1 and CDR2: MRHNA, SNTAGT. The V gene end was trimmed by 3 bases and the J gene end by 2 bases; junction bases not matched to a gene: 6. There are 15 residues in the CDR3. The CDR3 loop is CASSEQGGGPYEQYF. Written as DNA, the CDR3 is TGTGCCAGCAGTGAACAGGGGGGAGGCCCCTACGAGCAGTACTTC.

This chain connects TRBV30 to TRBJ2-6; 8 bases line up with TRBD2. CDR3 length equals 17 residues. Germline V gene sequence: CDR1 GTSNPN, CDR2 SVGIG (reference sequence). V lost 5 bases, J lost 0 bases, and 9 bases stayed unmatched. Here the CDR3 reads CAWLAGGPFSGANVLTF. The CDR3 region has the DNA TGTGCCTGGTTGGCGGGGGGACCTTTCTCTGGGGCCAACGTCCTGACTTTC.

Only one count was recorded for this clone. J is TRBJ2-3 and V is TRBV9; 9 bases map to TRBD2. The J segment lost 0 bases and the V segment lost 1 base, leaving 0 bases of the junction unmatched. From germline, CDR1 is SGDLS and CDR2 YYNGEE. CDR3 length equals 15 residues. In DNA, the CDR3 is TGTGCCAGCAGCGTAACTAGCGGGAGCACAGATACGCAGTATTTT. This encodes CASSVTSGSTDTQYF.

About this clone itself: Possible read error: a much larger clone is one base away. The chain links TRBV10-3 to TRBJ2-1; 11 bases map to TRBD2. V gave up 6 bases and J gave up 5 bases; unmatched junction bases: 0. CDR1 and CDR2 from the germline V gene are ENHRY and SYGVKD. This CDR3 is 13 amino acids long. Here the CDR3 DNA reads TGTGCCATCAGGGGACTAGCGGACAATGAGCAGTTCTTC. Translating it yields CAIRGLADNEQFF.

This chain's CDR3 is CASSEGGSTEAFF. DNA of the CDR3: TGTGCCAGCAGTGAAGGGGGCAGCACTGAAGCTTTCTTT. The J gene is TRBJ1-1, the V gene TRBV2; possibly TRBD1 for D (5 bases). The V gene's germline CDR1 is SNHLY and CDR2 FYNNEI. Trimming shortened V by 1 base and J by 4 bases, and 7 bases separated the two germline ends. The CDR3 has 13 residues.

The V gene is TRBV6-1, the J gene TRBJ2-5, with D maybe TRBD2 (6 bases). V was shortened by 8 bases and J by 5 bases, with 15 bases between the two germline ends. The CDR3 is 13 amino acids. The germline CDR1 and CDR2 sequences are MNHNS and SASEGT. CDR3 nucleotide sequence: TGTGCCAGCGGTCGGAGGGGTTGGGAGACCCAGTACTTC. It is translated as CASGRRGWETQYF.

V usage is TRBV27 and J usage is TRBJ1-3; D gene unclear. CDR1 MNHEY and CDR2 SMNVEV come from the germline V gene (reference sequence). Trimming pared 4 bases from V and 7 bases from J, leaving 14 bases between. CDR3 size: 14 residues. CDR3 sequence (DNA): TGTGCCAGCAGTTCCCTTCCCCGAGGGAACACCATATATTTT. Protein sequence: CASSSLPRGNTIYF.

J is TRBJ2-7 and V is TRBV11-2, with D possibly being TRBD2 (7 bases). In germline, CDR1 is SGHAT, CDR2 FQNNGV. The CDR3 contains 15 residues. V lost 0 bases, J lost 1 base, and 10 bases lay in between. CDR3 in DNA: TGTGCCAGCAGCTTAGATAGGGGGGGTTCCTACGAGCAGTACTTC. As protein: CASSLDRGGSYEQYF. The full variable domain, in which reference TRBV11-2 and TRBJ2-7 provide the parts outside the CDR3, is EAGVAQSPRYKIIEKRQSVAFWCNPISGHATLYWYQQILGQGPKLLIQFQNNGVVDDSQLPKDRFSAERLKGVDSTLKIQPAKLEDSAVYLCASSLDRGGSYEQYFGPGTRLTVT.

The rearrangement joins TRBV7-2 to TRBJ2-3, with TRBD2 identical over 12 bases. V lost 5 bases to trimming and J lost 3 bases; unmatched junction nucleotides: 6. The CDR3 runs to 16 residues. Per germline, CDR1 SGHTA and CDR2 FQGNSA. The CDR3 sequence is CASSPGLAGPTDTQYF. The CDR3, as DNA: TGTGCCAGCAGCCCGGGACTAGCGGGTCCTACAGATACGCAGTATTTT.

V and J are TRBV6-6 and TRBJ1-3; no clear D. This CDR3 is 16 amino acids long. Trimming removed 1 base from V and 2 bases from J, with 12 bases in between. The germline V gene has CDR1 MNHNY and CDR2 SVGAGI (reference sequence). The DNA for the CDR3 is TGTGCCAGCAGTTACTTAGCTGGAAACACTGGAAACACCATATATTTT. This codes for CASSYLAGNTGNTIYF.